The clone carrying this T cell receptor (beta chain) was seen a handful of times. What it recognizes is unknown. The source of the sample is a study of vaccination and CD4 T cells after COVID-19. Documented treatment: approximately 9-day PBMC culture with coronavirus spike peptide pools or control peptides (ViraFEST assay). The Oncomine TCR Beta short-read assay generated sequence data from the DNA of cultured CD4+ T cells. Each CDR3 protein is one row after TCRdb ran MiXCR on the PCR reads. The data contain some 14,000 distinct CDR3 sequences, roughly two fifths of them seen just once; the ten biggest clones take up roughly 9.8%. The V end was cut by 5 bases, the J end by 2 bases, with 16 bases between. The CDR3 has 15 residues. Germline V gives CDR1 DFQATT, CDR2 SNEGSKA (reference sequence).

The material was CD4+ T cells from blood, cultured in vitro, obtained after SARS-CoV-2 vaccination. The J gene is TRBJ1-5, the V gene TRBV20-1; a possible D gene is TRBD1 (5 bases). This receptor was taken from a human donor who had recovered from COVID-19. The CDR3 sequence is CSAVVRGTGNQPQHF. The CDR3 region has the DNA TGCAGTGCTGTTGTACGGGGGACGGGCAATCAGCCCCAGCATTTT.